The next 14 T cell receptor beta chains were all read from a single sample in a study of blood T cell repertoires in COVID-19. This table comes from immunoSEQ multiplex PCR, and its TCRdb copy is limited to in-frame clones, with some not included. The sample shows approximately 200,000 clones, 90% to 95% of them seen only once. The sequenced sample was peripheral blood. Source of these receptors: a man in his thirties or forties with COVID-19, enrolled during active disease.

The CDR3 DNA follows: TGTGCCAGCAGCCCTCAGGGGTGGGAGCAGTACTTC. As protein: CASSPQGWEQYF. The genes are TRBV12-3 or TRBV12-4 and TRBJ2-7; D might be TRBD1 (6 bases). This CDR3 is built from 12 residues. Trimming took 6 bases from V and 7 from J, leaving 13 bases between them.

The V and J genes are TRBV5-1 and TRBJ1-1; possible D gene TRBD1, 5 bases. V dropped 1 base and J dropped 5 bases, with 12 bases sitting between them. Germline-derived CDR1 and CDR2 are SGHRS and YFSETQ. This CDR3 has 14 residues. The CDR3 reads CASSLPGITTEAFF. The DNA of the CDR3 is TGCGCCAGCAGCTTGCCAGGGATAACTACTGAAGCTTTCTTT.

The rearrangement uses TRBV10-3 and TRBJ1-6; D uncertain. V shed 8 bases and J shed 9 bases, with 11 bases lying between them. CDR1 ENHRY and CDR2 SYGVKD come from the germline V gene. This CDR3 has 12 residues. The CDR3 bases are TGTGCCATCGCGGATCCGGGTTCACCCCTCCACTTT. Protein sequence: CAIADPGSPLHF.

The chain has TRBV18 and TRBJ1-2; 8 bases are shared with TRBD1. J lost 4 bases, V lost 6 bases, and 4 bases had no gene match. Germline CDR1 KGHSH, CDR2 LQKENI. CDR3 length equals 13 residues. CDR3 residues: CASSSDRGYGYTF. The CDR3 DNA reads as TGTGCCAGCTCCTCCGACAGGGGCTATGGCTACACCTTC.

This clone was detected only once. The CDR3 here is CASSQDAQGGGRQPQHF. The CDR3 DNA follows: TGCGCCAGCAGCCAAGATGCTCAGGGAGGAGGGCGACAGCCCCAGCATTTT. J is TRBJ1-5 and V is TRBV4-1; tentative D call: TRBD1 (5 bases). Germline-derived CDR1 and CDR2 are MGHRA and YSYEKL. V dropped 0 bases and J dropped 7 bases, with 19 bases sitting between them. CDR3 length: 17 amino acids.

CDR3 sequence: CASSVEQGNEQFF. The CDR3 DNA reads TGTGCCAGCAGCGTAGAACAGGGCAATGAGCAGTTCTTC. The chain links TRBV9 to TRBJ2-1, with a weak D call TRBD1 (6 bases). The CDR3 is made up of 13 amino acids. Trimming pared 0 bases from V and 6 bases from J, leaving 7 bases between. The V gene's germline CDR1 is SGDLS and CDR2 YYNGEE.

This clone was counted once. The CDR3 region is CASSMGGVDGYTF. The CDR3 region has the DNA TGTGCCAGTAGTATGGGGGGGGTGGATGGCTACACCTTC. This chain connects TRBV19 to TRBJ1-2; TRBD1 might be the D (5 bases). V lost 3 bases and J lost 6, with 11 bases in between. Germline CDR1 LNHDA, CDR2 SQIVND (reference sequence). The CDR3 has 13 amino acids. Full variable domain (missing parts from reference TRBV19 and TRBJ1-2): DGGITQSPKYLFRKEGQNVTLSCEQNLNHDAMYWYRQDPGQGLRLIYYSQIVNDFQKGDIAEGYSVSREKKESFPLTVTSAQKNPTAFYLCASSMGGVDGYTFGSGTRLTVV.

V usage is TRBV2 and J usage is TRBJ1-1; 9 nucleotides match TRBD1. V lost 5 bases to trimming and J lost 3 bases; unmatched junction nucleotides: 4. The CDR3 covers 14 residues. Per germline, CDR1 SNHLY and CDR2 FYNNEI. In DNA form, the CDR3 reads TGTGCCAGCAGTCCCGGGACAGGGTACACTGAAGCTTTCTTT. Its protein is CASSPGTGYTEAFF.

This rearrangement joins TRBV6-5 to TRBJ2-5; 8 nucleotides align to TRBD1. This CDR3 spans 14 amino acids. The germline V gene has CDR1 MNHEY and CDR2 SVGAGI. Trimming at V came to 2 bases and at J to 1 base, leaving 0 bases not matched to a gene. DNA of the CDR3: TGTGCCAGCAGTTACGGGACAGGCCAAGAGACCCAGTACTTC. Amino acid sequence: CASSYGTGQETQYF.

This clone was observed a single time. The identical CDR3 is also encoded by other nucleotide sequences in the sample. The rearrangement joins TRBV3-1 (or the pseudogene TRBV3-2) to TRBJ2-2; perhaps TRBD1 as D (5 bases). The CDR3 spans 14 residues. The germline CDR1 and CDR2 sequences are LGHDT and YNNKEL (reference sequence). Trimming took 3 bases from V and 4 from J, leaving 9 bases between them. CDR3 bases: TGTGCCAGCAGCCAGGTAGGGGCCACCGGGGAGCTGTTTTTT. This gives the protein CASSQVGATGELFF.

CDR3 sequence: CASSQETGAFPYGYTF. The CDR3 DNA reads as TGCGCCAGCAGCCAAGAGACAGGGGCCTTCCCCTATGGCTACACCTTC. The J gene is TRBJ1-2, the V gene TRBV4-1; 8 bases map to TRBD1. This CDR3 has 16 residues. The junction had 7 bases not matched to a gene; V was cut back by 0 bases and J by 4 bases. Germline V CDR1 and CDR2: MGHRA, YSYEKL.

The gene calls are TRBV30 and TRBJ1-1; no reliable D call. Trimming pared 3 bases from V and 1 base from J, leaving 15 bases between. The CDR3 runs to 15 residues. Germline CDR1 GTSNPN, CDR2 SVGIG (reference sequence). This CDR3 reads CAWRSMRAGNTEAFF. CDR3 bases: TGTGCCTGGAGATCTATGAGGGCTGGGAACACTGAAGCTTTCTTT.

To note about this clone: The same CDR3 also results from other DNA sequences found in this sample. V usage is TRBV5-4 and J usage is TRBJ2-7, with D perhaps matching TRBD2 (5 bases). The CDR3 consists of 14 residues. V was pared by 4 bases and J by 1 base, with 12 bases between. The germline gives CDR1 SGHNT, CDR2 YYREEE (reference sequence). The CDR3 nucleotides read TGTGCCAGCAGCCCCGGACTGGGATCCTACGAGCAGTACTTC. Translation: CASSPGLGSYEQYF.

This clone has just one count. The chain uses TRBV7-2 and TRBJ1-5; 8 bases are shared with TRBD1. Per the germline V gene, CDR1 is SGHTA and CDR2 is FQGNSA. J lost 3 bases, V lost 5 bases, and 6 bases had no gene match. The CDR3 is 15 residues long. The CDR3 reads CASSGQTGANQPQHF. CDR3 in DNA: TGTGCCAGCAGCGGACAGACAGGGGCCAATCAGCCCCAGCATTTT.